The TCR beta chain described here comes from a study of T-cell reconstitution after alpha-beta-depleted transplantation in children (dated by TCRdb to the mid-2010s). Notes on the research overall: The study quantitatively tracked T-cell immune reconstitution after TCRalphabeta/CD19-depleted allogeneic hematopoietic cell transplantation in children using TCR repertoire profiling.

Receptor amplification or capture employed PCR. For sequencing, an Illumina HiSeq 2500 was employed. Molecular barcoding was employed in the preparation of TCR libraries, with unique molecular identifiers being used to normalize TCRbeta repertoire quantification. The public reads were reanalyzed by TCRdb: fastp trimming at Q25, MiXCR alignment, in-frame beta chains only. CDR3 protein duplicates are merged, each entry listing the most common genes and DNA. In this sample the table shows hundreds of thousands of distinct CDR3 sequences, around 17% of which occur a single time. 0.9% to 1.2% of the sample goes to the ten largest clones. This clonotype has at least ten counts. Which antigen it targets is not known. Base quality data are lacking; no much larger clone is found one base away. The CDR3 has 14 amino acids, counting the end cysteine and phenylalanine. Only the CDR3 DNA is retained, 42 bases long and in frame from the first base. Looking up the germline V gene (reference sequence) yields CDR1 DFQATT and CDR2 SNEGSKA. Here V drops 5 bases and J drops 0 bases, and the junction holds 6 bases not matched to any gene.

Sequencing used PBMCs from the stem cell graft donor, obtained from the stem cell graft. This chain joins TRBV20-1 to TRBJ1-1; 7 middle bases align to TRBD1. This receptor was obtained from a human donor who donated a stem cell graft to a child with acute myeloid leukemia. The CDR3: CSAGRGGMNTEAFF. The DNA sequence follows: TGCAGTGCTGGCAGGGGGGGCATGAACACTGAAGCTTTCTTT.